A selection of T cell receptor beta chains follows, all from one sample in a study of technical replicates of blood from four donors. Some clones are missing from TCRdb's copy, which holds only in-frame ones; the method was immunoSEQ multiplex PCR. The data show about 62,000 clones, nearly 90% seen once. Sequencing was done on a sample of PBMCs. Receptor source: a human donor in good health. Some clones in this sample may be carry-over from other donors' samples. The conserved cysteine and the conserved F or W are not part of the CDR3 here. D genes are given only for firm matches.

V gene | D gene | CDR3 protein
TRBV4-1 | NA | ASSHSGTHLAGELF
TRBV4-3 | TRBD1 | ASSQGQGWYTGELF
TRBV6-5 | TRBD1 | ASSGQGGVIGYT
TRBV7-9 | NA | ASSSGRANYGYT
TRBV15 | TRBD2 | ATSQFLVAGSQETQY
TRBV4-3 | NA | ASSQDSTQGSGYT
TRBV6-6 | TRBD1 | ASSSSTGENTEAF
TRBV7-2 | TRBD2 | ASSRAAGDSYEQY
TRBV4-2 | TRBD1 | ASSHGNPRDRNYGYT
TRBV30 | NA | AWSVRFEQY
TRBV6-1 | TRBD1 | ASSDGTGNEKLF
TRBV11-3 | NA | ASSLDGGSEDTQY
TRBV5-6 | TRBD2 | ASSLQRGYSYEQY
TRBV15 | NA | ATSRDGASGANVLT
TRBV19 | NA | ASSGLQGGAYEQY
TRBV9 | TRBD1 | ASTGSGQHYGYT
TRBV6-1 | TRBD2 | ASSGGLAGAGTYNEQF
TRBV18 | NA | ASSSLDYSYEQY